The rows below give T cell receptor beta chains drawn from one sample of a study of OX40 agonist ivuxolimab in advanced cancers. Produced via immunoSEQ multiplex PCR; TCRdb's table is partial and in-frame only. The data hold tens of thousands of clones, with approximately 88% observed a single time. Sequenced material: CD4+ or CD8+ T cells sorted from blood, taken in a trial of the OX40 agonist ivuxolimab. These receptors were collected from an adult with an advanced solid tumor such as melanoma, head and neck, liver or kidney cancer. The conserved cysteine and the conserved F or W are not part of the CDR3 here. The order of the fields is clone size, V gene, CDR3 protein. For some rows the clone size is stated as once, few or many, or as a class when expanded; others skip it.

>NA|TRBV5-1
ASSPSGGVLADTQY
>NA|TRBV30
AWSYSGGHTEAF
>NA|TRBV19
ASSYRATNEKLF
>NA|TRBV7-3
ASSFGPSTDTQY
>NA|TRBV5-3
ARSCAANYGYT
>few|TRBV7-8
ASSKKAQDYSNQPQH
>few|TRBV4-1
ASSQEDRGAYEQY
>NA|TRBV18
ASSPTSNSYEQY
>NA|TRBV15
ATSRDIGYNEQF
>NA|TRBV7-9
ASSPRQGGGWTNEKLF
>NA|TRBV7-9
ASSLTQGAYGYT
>once|TRBV5-1
ASSLYDTQY
>few|TRBV5-1
ASSFNADTQY
>NA|TRBV6-6
ASSPATGRSYEQY
>NA|TRBV5-8
ASSLSGTGTGYT
>NA|TRBV7-6
ASSSSTDPGHYGYT